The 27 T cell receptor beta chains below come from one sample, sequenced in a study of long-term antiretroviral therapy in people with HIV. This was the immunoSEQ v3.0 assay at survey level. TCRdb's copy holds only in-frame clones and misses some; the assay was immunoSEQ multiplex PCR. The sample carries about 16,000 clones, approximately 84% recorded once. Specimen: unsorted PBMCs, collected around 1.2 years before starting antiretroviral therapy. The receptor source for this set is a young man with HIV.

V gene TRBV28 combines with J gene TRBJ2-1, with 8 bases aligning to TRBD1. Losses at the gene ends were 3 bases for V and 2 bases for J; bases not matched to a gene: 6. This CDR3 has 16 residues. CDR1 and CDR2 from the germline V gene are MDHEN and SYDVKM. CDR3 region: CASSFVGTGPYNEQFF. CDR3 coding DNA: TGTGCCAGCAGTTTTGTGGGGACAGGACCCTACAATGAGCAGTTCTTC.

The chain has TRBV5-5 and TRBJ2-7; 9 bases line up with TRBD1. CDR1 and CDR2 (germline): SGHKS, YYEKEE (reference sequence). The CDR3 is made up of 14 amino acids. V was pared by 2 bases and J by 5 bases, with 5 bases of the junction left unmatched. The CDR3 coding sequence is TGTGCCAGCAGCTTATGGGACAGGGACCACGAGCAGTACTTC. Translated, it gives CASSLWDRDHEQYF. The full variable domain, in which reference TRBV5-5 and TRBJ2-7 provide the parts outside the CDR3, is DAGVTQSPTHLIKTRGQQVTLRCSPISGHKSVSWYQQVLGQGPQFIFQYYEKEERGRGNFPDRFSARQFPNYSSELNVNALLLGDSALYLCASSLWDRDHEQYFGPGTRLTVT.

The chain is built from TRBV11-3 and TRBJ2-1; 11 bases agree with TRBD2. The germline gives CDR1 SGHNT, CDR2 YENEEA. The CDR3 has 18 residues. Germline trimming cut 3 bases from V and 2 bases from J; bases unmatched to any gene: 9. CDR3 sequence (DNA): TGTGCCAGCAGCTTTAGCGGGGGGGCCGGGGGGACCTACAATGAGCAGTTCTTC. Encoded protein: CASSFSGGAGGTYNEQFF.

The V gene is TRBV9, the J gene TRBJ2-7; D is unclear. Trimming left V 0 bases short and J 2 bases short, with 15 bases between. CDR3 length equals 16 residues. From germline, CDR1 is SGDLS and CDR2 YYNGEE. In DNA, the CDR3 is TGTGCCAGCAGCGTAGCTGGCCAATCCCCCCCCTACGAGCAGTACTTC. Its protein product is CASSVAGQSPPYEQYF.

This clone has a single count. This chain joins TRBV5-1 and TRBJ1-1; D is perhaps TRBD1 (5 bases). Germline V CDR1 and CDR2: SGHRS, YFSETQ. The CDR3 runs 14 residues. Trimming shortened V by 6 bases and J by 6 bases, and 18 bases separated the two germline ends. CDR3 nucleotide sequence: TGCGCCAGCACCGCGGACCCGGGGGTCGCTGAAGCTTTCTTT. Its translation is CASTADPGVAEAFF.

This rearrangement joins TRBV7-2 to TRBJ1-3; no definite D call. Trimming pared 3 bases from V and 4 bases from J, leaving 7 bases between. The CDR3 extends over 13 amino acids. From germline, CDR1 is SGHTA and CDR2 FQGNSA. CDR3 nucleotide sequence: TGTGCCAGCAGCTTTCTGGAGGGAAACACCATATATTTT. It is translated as CASSFLEGNTIYF.

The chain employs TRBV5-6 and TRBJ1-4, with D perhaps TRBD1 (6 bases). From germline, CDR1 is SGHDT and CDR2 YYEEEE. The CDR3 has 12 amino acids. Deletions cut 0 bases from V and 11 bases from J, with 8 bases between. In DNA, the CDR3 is TGTGCCAGCAGCTTGGATAGGGGGAAACTGTTTTTT. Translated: CASSLDRGKLFF.

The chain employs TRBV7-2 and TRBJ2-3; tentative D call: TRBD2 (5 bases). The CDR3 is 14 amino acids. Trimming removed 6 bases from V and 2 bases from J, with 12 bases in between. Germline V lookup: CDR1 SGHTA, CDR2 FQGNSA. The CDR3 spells CASRRPGFTDTQYF. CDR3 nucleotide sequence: TGTGCCAGCAGACGTCCGGGATTCACAGATACGCAGTATTTT.

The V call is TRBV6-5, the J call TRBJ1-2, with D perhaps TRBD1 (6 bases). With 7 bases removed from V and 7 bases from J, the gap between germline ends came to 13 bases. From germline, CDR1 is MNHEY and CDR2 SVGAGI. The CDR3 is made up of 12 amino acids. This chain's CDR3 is CASTTGSVGYTF. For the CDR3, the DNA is TGTGCCAGCACAACAGGGTCCGTTGGCTACACCTTC.

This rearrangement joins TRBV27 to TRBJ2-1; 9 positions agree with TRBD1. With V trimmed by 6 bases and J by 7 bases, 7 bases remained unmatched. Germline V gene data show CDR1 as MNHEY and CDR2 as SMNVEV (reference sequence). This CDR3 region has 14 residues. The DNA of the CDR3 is TGTGCCAGCAGGGAACAGGGGGCGTGGAATGAGCAGTTCTTC. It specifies CASREQGAWNEQFF.

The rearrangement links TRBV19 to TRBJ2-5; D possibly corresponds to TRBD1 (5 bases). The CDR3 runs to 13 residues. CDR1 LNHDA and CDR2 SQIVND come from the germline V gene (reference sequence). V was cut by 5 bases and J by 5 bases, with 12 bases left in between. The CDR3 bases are TGTGCCAGTAGTCTAGGGGCAACGGAGACCCAGTACTTC. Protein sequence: CASSLGATETQYF.

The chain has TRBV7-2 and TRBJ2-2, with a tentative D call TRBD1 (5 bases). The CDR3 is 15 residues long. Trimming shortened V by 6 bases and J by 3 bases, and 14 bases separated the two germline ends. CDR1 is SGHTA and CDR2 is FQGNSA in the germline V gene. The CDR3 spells CASRPRQGDTGELFF. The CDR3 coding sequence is TGTGCCAGCAGACCAAGACAAGGGGACACCGGGGAGCTGTTTTTT.

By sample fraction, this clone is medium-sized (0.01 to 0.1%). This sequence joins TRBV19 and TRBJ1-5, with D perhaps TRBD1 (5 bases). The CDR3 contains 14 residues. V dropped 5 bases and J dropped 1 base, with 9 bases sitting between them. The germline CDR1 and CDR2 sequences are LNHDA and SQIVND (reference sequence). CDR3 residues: CASSPGGSNQPQHF. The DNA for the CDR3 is TGTGCCAGTAGTCCGGGGGGAAGCAATCAGCCCCAGCATTTT.

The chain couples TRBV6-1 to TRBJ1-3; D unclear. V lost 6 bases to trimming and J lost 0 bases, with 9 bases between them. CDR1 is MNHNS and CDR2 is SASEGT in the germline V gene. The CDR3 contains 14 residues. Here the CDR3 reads CASSPMFSGNTIYF. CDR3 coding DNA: TGTGCCAGCAGCCCCATGTTCTCTGGAAACACCATATATTTT.

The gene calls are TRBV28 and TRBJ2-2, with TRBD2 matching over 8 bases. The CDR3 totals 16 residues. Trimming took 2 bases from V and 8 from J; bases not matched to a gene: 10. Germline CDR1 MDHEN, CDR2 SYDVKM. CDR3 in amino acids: CASSLRGPAGVGELFF. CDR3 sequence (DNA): TGTGCCAGCAGTTTAAGAGGGCCAGCGGGAGTGGGGGAGCTGTTTTTT.

CDR3 protein: CASSLGLPYEQYF. The CDR3, as DNA: TGTGCCAGCAGCTTAGGATTGCCATACGAGCAGTACTTC. The genes are TRBV28 and TRBJ2-7; D remains unclear. Germline V gene data show CDR1 as MDHEN and CDR2 as SYDVKM. V dropped 6 bases and J dropped 4 bases, with 13 bases sitting between them. CDR3 length: 13 amino acids. Combining the CDR3 with reference TRBV28 and TRBJ2-7 gives the whole variable domain DVKVTQSSRYLVKRTGEKVFLECVQDMDHENMFWYRQDPGLGLRLIYFSYDVKMKEKGDIPEGYSVSREKKERFSLILESASTNQTSMYLCASSLGLPYEQYFGPGTRLTVT.

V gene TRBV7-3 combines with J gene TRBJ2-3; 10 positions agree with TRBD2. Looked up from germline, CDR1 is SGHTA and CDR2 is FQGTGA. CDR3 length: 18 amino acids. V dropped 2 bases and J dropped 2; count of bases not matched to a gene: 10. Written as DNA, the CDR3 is TGTGCCAGCAGCTTACGCCCGTCTAGCGGGGGTAACACAGATACGCAGTATTTT. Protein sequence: CASSLRPSSGGNTDTQYF.

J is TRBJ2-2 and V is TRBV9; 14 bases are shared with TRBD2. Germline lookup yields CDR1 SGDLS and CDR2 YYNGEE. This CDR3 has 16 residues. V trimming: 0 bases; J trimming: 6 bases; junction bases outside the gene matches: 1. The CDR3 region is CASSVGLAGGAGELFF. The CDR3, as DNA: TGTGCCAGCAGCGTAGGACTAGCGGGGGGGGCCGGGGAGCTGTTTTTT.

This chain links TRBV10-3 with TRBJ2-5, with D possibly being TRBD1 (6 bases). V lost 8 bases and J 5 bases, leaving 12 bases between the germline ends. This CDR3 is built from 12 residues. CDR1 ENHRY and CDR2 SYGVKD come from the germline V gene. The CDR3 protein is CAIGPGDETQYF. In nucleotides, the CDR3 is TGTGCCATCGGGCCAGGGGATGAGACCCAGTACTTC.

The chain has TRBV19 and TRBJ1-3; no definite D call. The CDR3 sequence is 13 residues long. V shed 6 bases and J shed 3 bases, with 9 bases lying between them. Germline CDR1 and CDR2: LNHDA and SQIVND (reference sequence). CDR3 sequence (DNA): TGTGCCAGTAGCCCCCGGGTTGGAAACACCATATATTTT. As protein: CASSPRVGNTIYF. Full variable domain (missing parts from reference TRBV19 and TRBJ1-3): DGGITQSPKYLFRKEGQNVTLSCEQNLNHDAMYWYRQDPGQGLRLIYYSQIVNDFQKGDIAEGYSVSREKKESFPLTVTSAQKNPTAFYLCASSPRVGNTIYFGEGSWLTVV.

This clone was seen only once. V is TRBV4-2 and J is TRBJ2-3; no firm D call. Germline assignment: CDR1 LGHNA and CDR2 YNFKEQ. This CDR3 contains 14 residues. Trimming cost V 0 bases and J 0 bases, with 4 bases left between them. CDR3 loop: CASSQEDSTDTQYF. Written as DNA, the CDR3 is TGTGCCAGCAGCCAAGAGGACAGCACAGATACGCAGTATTTT.

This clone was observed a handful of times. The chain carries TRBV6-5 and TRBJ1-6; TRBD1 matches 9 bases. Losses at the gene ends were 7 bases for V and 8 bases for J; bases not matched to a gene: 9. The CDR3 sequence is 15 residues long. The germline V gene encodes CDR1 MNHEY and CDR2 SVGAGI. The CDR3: CASNTGTGPYSPLHF. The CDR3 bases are TGTGCCAGCAATACAGGGACAGGGCCTTATTCACCCCTCCACTTT.

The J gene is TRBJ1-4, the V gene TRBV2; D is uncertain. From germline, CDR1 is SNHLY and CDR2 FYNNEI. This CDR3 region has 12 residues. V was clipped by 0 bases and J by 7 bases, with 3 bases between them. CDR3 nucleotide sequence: TGTGCCAGCAGTGAAGCTATTGAAAAACTGTTTTTT. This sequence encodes CASSEAIEKLFF.

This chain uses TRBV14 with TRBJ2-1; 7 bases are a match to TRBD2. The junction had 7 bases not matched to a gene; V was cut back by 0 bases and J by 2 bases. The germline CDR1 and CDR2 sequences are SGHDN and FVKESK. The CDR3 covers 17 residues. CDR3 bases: TGTGCCAGCAGCCAAGAGTGGCTAGCGGATCCCTACAATGAGCAGTTCTTC. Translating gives CASSQEWLADPYNEQFF.

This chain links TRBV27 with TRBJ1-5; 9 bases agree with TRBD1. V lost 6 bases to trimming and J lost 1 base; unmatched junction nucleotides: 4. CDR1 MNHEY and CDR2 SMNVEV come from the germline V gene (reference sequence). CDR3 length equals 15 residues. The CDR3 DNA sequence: TGTGCCAGCAGGAGGACAGGGGCCAGCAATCAGCCCCAGCATTTT. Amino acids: CASRRTGASNQPQHF.

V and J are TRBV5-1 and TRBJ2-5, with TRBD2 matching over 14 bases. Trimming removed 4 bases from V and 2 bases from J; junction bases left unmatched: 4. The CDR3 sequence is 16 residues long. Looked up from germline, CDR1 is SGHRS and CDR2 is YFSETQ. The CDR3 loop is CASSPRLAGGQETQYF. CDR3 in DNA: TGCGCCAGCAGCCCGCGACTAGCGGGGGGGCAAGAGACCCAGTACTTC. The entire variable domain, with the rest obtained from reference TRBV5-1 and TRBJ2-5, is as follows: KAGVTQTPRYLIKTRGQQVTLSCSPISGHRSVSWYQQTPGQGLQFLFEYFSETQRNKGNFPGRFSGRQFSNSRSEMNVSTLELGDSALYLCASSPRLAGGQETQYFGPGTRLLVL.

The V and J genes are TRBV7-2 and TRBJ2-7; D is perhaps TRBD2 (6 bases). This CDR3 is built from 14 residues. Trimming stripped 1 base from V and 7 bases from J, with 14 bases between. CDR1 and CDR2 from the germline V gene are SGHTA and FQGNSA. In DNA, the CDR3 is TGTGCCAGCAGCTTAGGAGCGGGCCGGGGGGAGCAGTACTTC. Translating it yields CASSLGAGRGEQYF. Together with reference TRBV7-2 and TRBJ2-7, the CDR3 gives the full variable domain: GAGVSQSPSNKVTEKGKDVELRCDPISGHTALYWYRQSLGQGLEFLIYFQGNSAPDKSGLPSDRFSAERTGGSVSTLTIQRTQQEDSAVYLCASSLGAGRGEQYFGPGTRLTVT.